These 32 T cell receptor beta chains were sequenced from one sample in a study of T cell repertoires in cytomegalovirus infection. Their target antigens are unknown. TCRdb used MiXCR to reprocess the reads, holding one entry per CDR3 protein. The sample lists about 500,000 distinct CDR3 sequences, 33% seen once, with around a sixth in the top ten. The specimen comprised cultured PBMCs, sampled from culture after CMV antigen stimulation. These receptors were taken from a human donor in good health (CMV status not recorded). Some clones in this sample may be carry-over from other donors' samples.

The rearrangement joins TRBV20-1 to TRBJ2-5; D is unclear. This CDR3 contains 10 residues. The V gene lost 6 bases and the J gene lost 8 bases, with 10 bases spanning the gap. The V gene's germline CDR1 is DFQATT and CDR2 SNEGSKA (reference sequence). CDR3 DNA sequence: TGCAGTGCGTCCGGGCCCACCCAGTACTTC. Translating gives CSASGPTQYF.

This chain joins TRBV7-2 and TRBJ2-1; 7 bases align to TRBD2. Germline trimming cut 8 bases from V and 2 bases from J; bases unmatched to any gene: 6. CDR3 length equals 14 residues. Germline V gene data show CDR1 as SGHTA and CDR2 as FQGNSA. In nucleotides, the CDR3 is TGTGCCAGCCGACCGGGGGGAACCTACAATGAGCAGTTCTTC. Translated: CASRPGGTYNEQFF.

The sample holds many counts of this clonotype. The rearrangement joins TRBV7-2 to TRBJ2-1, with TRBD1 matching over 9 bases. This CDR3 comprises 15 residues. CDR1 and CDR2 from the germline V gene are SGHTA and FQGNSA. Unmatched junction bases numbered 10, after V lost 1 base and J lost 12 bases. DNA of the CDR3: TGTGCCAGCAGCTTAGACAGGGGGCTGAATTTACGGCAGTTCTTC. Its translation: CASSLDRGLNLRQFF.

This chain uses TRBV20-1 with TRBJ2-2; perhaps TRBD2 as D (5 bases). The V end was cut by 6 bases, the J end by 3 bases, with 14 bases between. CDR3 size: 14 residues. From germline, CDR1 is DFQATT and CDR2 SNEGSKA (reference sequence). CDR3 residues: CSAAEAVDTGELFF. DNA of the CDR3: TGCAGTGCCGCGGAAGCGGTTGACACCGGGGAGCTGTTTTTT.

This chain joins TRBV29-1 and TRBJ1-2; 11 nucleotides match TRBD1. The J segment lost 7 bases and the V segment lost 4 bases, leaving 5 bases of the junction unmatched. Germline V gives CDR1 SQVTM, CDR2 ANQGSEA. CDR3 length: 13 residues. The CDR3 sequence: CSVGTGTGGGYTF. CDR3 coding DNA: TGCAGCGTTGGCACCGGGACAGGGGGTGGCTACACCTTC.

This clonotype was seen more than once but under ten times. The J gene is TRBJ2-2, the V gene TRBV27; TRBD1 agrees at 8 bases. CDR1 MNHEY and CDR2 SMNVEV come from the germline V gene (reference sequence). V lost 5 bases and J lost 4; bases outside the gene matches: 9. The CDR3 loop spans 16 amino acids. The CDR3 DNA reads as TGTGCCAGCAGTCCCTCGACAGGGGAGCTCACCGGGGAGCTGTTTTTT. Translated, it gives CASSPSTGELTGELFF.

The chain has TRBV4-3 and TRBJ2-7; TRBD2 might be the D (6 bases). The germline CDR1 and CDR2 sequences are LGHNA and YSLEER. This CDR3 contains 13 residues. Trimming removed 1 base from V and 3 bases from J, with 7 bases in between. In DNA form, the CDR3 reads TGCGCCAGCAGCCAAGGACTAGTCTACGAGCAGTACTTC. Its protein product is CASSQGLVYEQYF.

Here the CDR3 DNA reads TGCAGTGCGAGGGACGAGATATTGAGAGGCTACACCTTC. It translates to CSARDEILRGYTF. The chain employs TRBV20-1 and TRBJ1-2, with D possibly matching TRBD1 (5 bases). The CDR3 has 13 residues. Germline CDR1 and CDR2: DFQATT and SNEGSKA (reference sequence). V was trimmed by 6 bases and J by 8 bases, leaving 19 bases between them.

The chain has TRBV6-8 and TRBJ2-3, with TRBD2 identical over 9 bases. Trimming at V came to 11 bases and at J to 2 bases, leaving 8 bases not matched to a gene. CDR1 and CDR2 (germline): MNHGY, SAAAGT. This CDR3 region has 14 residues. This CDR3 is CAGSTSGNTDTQYF. The CDR3 DNA sequence: TGTGCCGGGTCGACTAGCGGCAACACAGATACGCAGTATTTT.

This chain uses TRBV12-3 or TRBV12-4 with TRBJ1-2; weak D call: TRBD1 (5 bases). This CDR3 is built from 12 residues. Trimming cost V 5 bases and J 8 bases, with 12 bases left between them. The CDR3: CASSPGARGYTF. The CDR3 DNA follows: TGTGCCAGCAGTCCTGGGGCCCGCGGCTACACCTTC.

This clonotype has more than one count but fewer than ten. This chain uses TRBV7-2 with TRBJ2-1; D ambiguous. The CDR3 is made up of 13 amino acids. V shed 2 bases and J shed 6 bases, with 8 bases lying between them. Germline CDR1 reads SGHTA; CDR2 reads FQGNSA. The CDR3 protein is CASSLRNGNEQFF. In nucleotides, the CDR3 is TGTGCCAGCAGCTTACGAAATGGCAATGAGCAGTTCTTC.

J is TRBJ2-1 and V is TRBV5-1; D unresolved. Deletions cut 4 bases from V and 10 bases from J, with 9 bases between. Germline CDR1 is SGHRS and CDR2 is YFSETQ. The CDR3 consists of 11 residues. The DNA for the CDR3 is TGCGCCAGCAGCCCCAATAGGGAGCAGTTCTTC. This codes for CASSPNREQFF.

The CDR3 DNA follows: TGTGCCAGCAGCCTCTTCTTACGTGCCTTGGGGACAGATACGCAGTATTTT. Protein sequence: CASSLFLRALGTDTQYF. This sequence joins TRBV12-3 or TRBV12-4 and TRBJ2-3; D not certain. With 6 bases removed from V and 3 bases from J, the gap between germline ends came to 22 bases. The CDR3 spans 17 residues.

V gene TRBV19 combines with J gene TRBJ2-1; 8 nucleotides align to TRBD2. With V trimmed by 5 bases and J by 0 bases, 3 bases remained unmatched. Germline lookup yields CDR1 LNHDA and CDR2 SQIVND (reference sequence). This CDR3 region has 15 residues. The CDR3 here is CASSSLAASYNEQFF. The DNA for the CDR3 is TGTGCCAGTAGTTCACTAGCGGCCTCCTACAATGAGCAGTTCTTC.

This clonotype has ten or more counts. V is TRBV4-1 and J is TRBJ1-1; TRBD1 matches 7 bases. The V segment lost 0 bases and the J segment 8 bases; nucleotides outside the gene matches: 15. Germline CDR1 reads MGHRA; CDR2 reads YSYEKL. There are 17 residues in the CDR3. CDR3 DNA: TGCGCCAGCAGCCAAGAGGGACAGCTCGTCGGGGGTGTGGAAGCTTTCTTT. Encoded protein: CASSQEGQLVGGVEAFF.

In this sample, this clonotype turned up a few times. The chain has TRBV7-2 and TRBJ1-1; D is unresolved. Germline V CDR1 and CDR2: SGHTA, FQGNSA. The CDR3 has 14 amino acids. V lost 3 bases, J lost 3 bases, and 11 bases lay in between. CDR3 DNA: TGTGCCAGCAGCTTGTATAGGGAGGACACTGAAGCTTTCTTT. Its protein is CASSLYREDTEAFF.

This clonotype was found a few times. The V gene is TRBV4-1, the J gene TRBJ2-1; 16 positions agree with TRBD2. The CDR3 loop spans 21 amino acids. V trimming: 1 base; J trimming: 2 bases; junction bases outside the gene matches: 11. Per the germline V gene, CDR1 is MGHRA and CDR2 is YSYEKL. CDR3 amino acids: CASSQVRGLAGGPSPYNEQFF. In nucleotides, the CDR3 is TGCGCCAGCAGCCAAGTAAGGGGACTAGCGGGAGGGCCATCCCCCTACAATGAGCAGTTCTTC.

This chain connects TRBV27 to TRBJ1-1; possible D gene TRBD1, 5 bases. The germline V gene encodes CDR1 MNHEY and CDR2 SMNVEV (reference sequence). Trimming stripped 10 bases from V and 7 bases from J, with 16 bases between. The CDR3 is made up of 12 amino acids. CDR3 protein: CATMTVYLEAFF. The CDR3 nucleotides are TGTGCCACCATGACAGTTTACCTTGAAGCTTTCTTT.

CDR3 protein: CASSHRDTSSYEQYF. CDR3 nucleotide sequence: TGCGCCAGCAGCCACCGGGACACGAGCTCCTACGAGCAGTACTTC. The genes are TRBV4-1 and TRBJ2-7, with D possibly TRBD1 on 6 matching bases. From germline, CDR1 is MGHRA and CDR2 YSYEKL. There are 15 residues in the CDR3. The V and J ends lost 3 bases and 0 bases respectively, with 12 bases between them.

This clonotype was found many times. The rearrangement joins TRBV7-2 to TRBJ2-1; D is ambiguous. Germline V gene lookup returns CDR1 SGHTA and CDR2 FQGNSA. This CDR3 region has 16 residues. The V gene lost 2 bases and the J gene lost 0 bases, with 11 bases spanning the gap. The CDR3 loop is CASSLNGRISYNEQFF. The CDR3 DNA follows: TGTGCCAGCAGCTTAAACGGGCGGATCTCCTACAATGAGCAGTTCTTC.

The CDR3 is CASSPTSTNEKLFF. CDR3 sequence (DNA): TGTGCCAGCAGTCCTACATCAACTAATGAAAAACTGTTTTTT. V and J are TRBV12-3 or TRBV12-4 and TRBJ1-4; no reliable D call. V lost 5 bases to trimming and J lost 0 bases, with 7 bases between them. The CDR3 extends over 14 amino acids.

The CDR3 reads CASRSTGGAYGYTF. DNA for the CDR3: TGTGCCAGCAGGAGTACAGGGGGCGCGTATGGCTACACCTTC. The chain combines TRBV12-3 or TRBV12-4 with TRBJ1-2, with TRBD1 matching 9 bases. The J segment lost 5 bases and the V segment lost 6 bases, leaving 7 bases of the junction unmatched. The CDR3 covers 14 residues.

This clonotype was seen a few times. V gene TRBV18 combines with J gene TRBJ2-1; D unclear. V was trimmed by 4 bases and J by 4 bases, leaving 17 bases between them. Germline CDR1 is KGHSH and CDR2 is LQKENI. The CDR3 loop spans 16 amino acids. The DNA for the CDR3 is TGTGCCAGCTCACTGGTAGTATGGGAATCTTACAATGAGCAGTTCTTC. Its protein is CASSLVVWESYNEQFF.

This chain uses TRBV7-2 with TRBJ2-1, with 13 bases fitting TRBD2. Germline CDR1 is SGHTA and CDR2 is FQGNSA. The CDR3 is 14 amino acids. V was pared by 4 bases and J by 8 bases, with 2 bases of the junction left unmatched. The CDR3 is CASSYTSGRDEQFF. CDR3 sequence (DNA): TGTGCCAGCAGCTACACTAGCGGGAGGGATGAGCAGTTCTTC.

V is TRBV2 and J is TRBJ2-5, with no clear D. V lost 6 bases, J lost 1 base, and 15 bases lay in between. Germline values: CDR1 SNHLY, CDR2 FYNNEI. CDR3 size: 15 residues. CDR3 DNA sequence: TGTGCCAGCAGCAAGACGGGCGCCGTCCAAGAGACCCAGTACTTC. Protein product: CASSKTGAVQETQYF.

V is TRBV19 and J is TRBJ1-2; 8 positions agree with TRBD1. CDR1 is LNHDA and CDR2 is SQIVND in the germline V gene (reference sequence). Trimming removed 6 bases from V and 4 bases from J; junction bases left unmatched: 10. The CDR3 length is 15 residues. The CDR3 DNA sequence: TGTGCCAGTAGCCTAACAGGGGGTCCTCCCTATGGCTACACCTTC. Protein sequence: CASSLTGGPPYGYTF.

V and J are TRBV12-3 or TRBV12-4 and TRBJ2-1; 9 bases fit TRBD2. The CDR3 totals 14 residues. V was pared by 4 bases and J by 7 bases, with 5 bases of the junction left unmatched. The CDR3 here is CASSSAGGGNEQFF. In DNA, the CDR3 is TGTGCCAGCAGTTCGGCGGGAGGGGGAAATGAGCAGTTCTTC.

This clonotype was recorded a few times. The chain recombines TRBV11-3 with TRBJ2-1; D is unclear. CDR3 length: 13 amino acids. V gave up 1 base and J gave up 7 bases, with 8 bases separating them. Per germline, CDR1 SGHNT and CDR2 YENEEA. CDR3 in amino acids: CASSLADLNEQFF. CDR3 DNA sequence: TGTGCCAGCAGCTTAGCCGACCTAAATGAGCAGTTCTTC. The full variable domain, in which reference TRBV11-3 and TRBJ2-1 provide the parts outside the CDR3, is EAGVVQSPRYKIIEKKQPVAFWCNPISGHNTLYWYLQNLGQGPELLIRYENEEAVDDSQLPKDRFSAERLKGVDSTLKIQPAELGDSAVYLCASSLADLNEQFFGPGTRLTVL.

The V and J genes are TRBV28 and TRBJ2-3; D is perhaps TRBD1 or TRBD2 (5 bases each). Trimming removed 5 bases at V and 0 bases at J, with 18 bases between. The CDR3 is 17 residues long. CDR1 is MDHEN, CDR2 SYDVKM, per germline. The CDR3 DNA is TGTGCCAGCAGTGCCAAGCGGCGGACACCGAGCACAGATACGCAGTATTTT. Amino acid sequence: CASSAKRRTPSTDTQYF.

This chain uses TRBV4-2 with TRBJ1-2, with unresolved D. Trimming took 3 bases from V and 5 from J, leaving 28 bases between them. This CDR3 contains 19 residues. The germline gives CDR1 LGHNA, CDR2 YNFKEQ. The CDR3 nucleotides read TGTGCCAGCAGCCAGAAGACCCCCCCCGGTTGGGATCCCCTGTATGGCTACACCTTC. Protein: CASSQKTPPGWDPLYGYTF.

The V gene is TRBV12-3 or TRBV12-4, the J gene TRBJ2-2; TRBD2 is a possible D gene (7 bases). V lost 6 bases and J lost 15, with 23 bases in between. The CDR3 spans 14 residues. CDR3 region: CASRRDMSGGLMFF. The CDR3 DNA follows: TGTGCCAGCAGGCGGGACATGTCGGGGGGCCTAATGTTTTTT.

The chain joins TRBV29-1 to TRBJ2-1; no clear D. V dropped 2 bases and J dropped 5 bases, with 4 bases sitting between them. CDR1 is SQVTM, CDR2 ANQGSEA, per germline. The CDR3 runs 11 residues. CDR3 sequence (DNA): TGCAGCGTTGAACCCCACAATGAGCAGTTCTTC. This translates into CSVEPHNEQFF.